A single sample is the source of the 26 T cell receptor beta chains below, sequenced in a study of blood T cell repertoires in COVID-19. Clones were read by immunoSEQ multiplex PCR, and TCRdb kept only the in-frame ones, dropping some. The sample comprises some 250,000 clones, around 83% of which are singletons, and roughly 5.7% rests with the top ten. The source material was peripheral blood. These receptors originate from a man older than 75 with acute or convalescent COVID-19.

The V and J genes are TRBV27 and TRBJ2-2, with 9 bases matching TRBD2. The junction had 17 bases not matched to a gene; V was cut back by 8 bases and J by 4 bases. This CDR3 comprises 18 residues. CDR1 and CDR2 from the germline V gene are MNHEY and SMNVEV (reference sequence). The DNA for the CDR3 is TGTGCCAGCCATCCAGTGGCGGGCGGGAGGGCCGGCACCGGGGAGCTGTTTTTT. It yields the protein CASHPVAGGRAGTGELFF.

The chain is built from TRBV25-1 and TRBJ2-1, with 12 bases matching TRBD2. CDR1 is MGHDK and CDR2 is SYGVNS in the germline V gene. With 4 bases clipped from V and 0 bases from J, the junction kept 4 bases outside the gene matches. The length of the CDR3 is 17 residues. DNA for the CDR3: TGTGCCAGCAGTGGTCTAGCGGGGGGGGGCTCCTACAATGAGCAGTTCTTC. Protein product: CASSGLAGGGSYNEQFF.

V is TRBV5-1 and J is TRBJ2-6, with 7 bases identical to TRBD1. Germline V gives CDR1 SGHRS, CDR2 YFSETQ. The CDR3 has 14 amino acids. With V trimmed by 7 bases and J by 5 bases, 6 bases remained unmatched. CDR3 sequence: CASRGTARANVLTF. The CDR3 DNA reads TGCGCCAGCCGAGGGACAGCCCGGGCCAACGTCCTGACTTTC.

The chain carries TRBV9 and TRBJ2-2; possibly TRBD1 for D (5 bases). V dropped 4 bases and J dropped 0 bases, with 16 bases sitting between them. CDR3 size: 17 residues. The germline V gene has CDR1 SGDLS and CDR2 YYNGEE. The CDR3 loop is CASSHGWGSANTGELFF. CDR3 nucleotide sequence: TGTGCCAGCAGCCATGGGTGGGGCAGCGCGAACACCGGGGAGCTGTTTTTT.

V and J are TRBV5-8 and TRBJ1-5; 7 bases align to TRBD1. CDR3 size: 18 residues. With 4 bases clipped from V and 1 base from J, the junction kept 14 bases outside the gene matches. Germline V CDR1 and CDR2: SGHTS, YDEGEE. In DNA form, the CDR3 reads TGTGCCAGCAGCCCGAAGGGGGCAGGGGCTGGAAGCAATCAGCCCCAGCATTTT. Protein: CASSPKGAGAGSNQPQHF.

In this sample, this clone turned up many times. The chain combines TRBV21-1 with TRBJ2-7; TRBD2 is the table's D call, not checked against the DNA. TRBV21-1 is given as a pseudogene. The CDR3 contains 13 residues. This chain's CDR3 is CASIWETAREQYF. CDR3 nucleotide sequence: TGTGCCAGCATCTGGGAGACCGCACGGGAGCAGTACTTC.

This CDR3 is CASSQDSLKFNEQFF. The CDR3 DNA reads TGTGCCAGCAGCCAGGACAGTCTGAAATTCAATGAGCAGTTCTTC. The chain links TRBV7-9 to TRBJ2-1; D may be TRBD1 (6 bases). Germline loops: CDR1 SEHNR, CDR2 FQNEAQ (reference sequence). V was clipped by 5 bases and J by 6 bases, with 17 bases between them. CDR3 length equals 15 residues.

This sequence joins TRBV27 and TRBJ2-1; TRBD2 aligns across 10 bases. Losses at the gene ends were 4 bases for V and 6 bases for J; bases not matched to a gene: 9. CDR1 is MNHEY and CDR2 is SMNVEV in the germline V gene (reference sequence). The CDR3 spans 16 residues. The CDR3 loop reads CASSSLAGVLRNEQFF. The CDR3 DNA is TGTGCCAGCAGTTCCCTAGCGGGAGTCTTGCGCAATGAGCAGTTCTTC.

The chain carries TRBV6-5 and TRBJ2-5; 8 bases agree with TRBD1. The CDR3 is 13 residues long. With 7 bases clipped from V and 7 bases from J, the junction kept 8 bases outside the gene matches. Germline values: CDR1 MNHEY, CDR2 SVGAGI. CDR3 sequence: CASKTGGMGTQYF. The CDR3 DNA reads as TGTGCCAGCAAAACAGGGGGGATGGGGACCCAGTACTTC.

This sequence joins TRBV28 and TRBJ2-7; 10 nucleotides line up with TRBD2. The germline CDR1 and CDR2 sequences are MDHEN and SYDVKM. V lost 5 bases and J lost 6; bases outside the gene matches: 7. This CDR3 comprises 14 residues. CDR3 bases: TGTGCCAGCAGTCGTCTAGCGGGGGCCCTCGAGCAGTACTTC. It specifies CASSRLAGALEQYF. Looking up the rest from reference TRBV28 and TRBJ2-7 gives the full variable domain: DVKVTQSSRYLVKRTGEKVFLECVQDMDHENMFWYRQDPGLGLRLIYFSYDVKMKEKGDIPEGYSVSREKKERFSLILESASTNQTSMYLCASSRLAGALEQYFGPGTRLTVT.

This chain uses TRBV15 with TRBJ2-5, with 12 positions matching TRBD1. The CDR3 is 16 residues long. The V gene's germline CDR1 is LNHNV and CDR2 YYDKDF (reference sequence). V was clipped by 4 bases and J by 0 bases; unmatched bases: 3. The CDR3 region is CATSKGQGAYQETQYF. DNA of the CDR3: TGTGCCACCAGCAAGGGACAGGGGGCTTACCAAGAGACCCAGTACTTC.

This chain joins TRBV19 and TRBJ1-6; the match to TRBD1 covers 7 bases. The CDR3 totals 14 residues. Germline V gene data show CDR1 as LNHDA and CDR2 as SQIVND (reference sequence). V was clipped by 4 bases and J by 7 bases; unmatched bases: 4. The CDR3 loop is CASSKPGQNSPLHF. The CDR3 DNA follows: TGTGCCAGTAGTAAACCGGGACAGAATTCACCCCTCCACTTT.

In nucleotides, the CDR3 is TGTGCCAGCAGCCATGGACAGGGGATCCTTGATCGGCAGTACTTC. Its protein is CASSHGQGILDRQYF. This rearrangement joins TRBV9 to TRBJ2-7; TRBD1 agrees at 9 bases. Germline CDR1 reads SGDLS; CDR2 reads YYNGEE. Trimming at V came to 4 bases and at J to 9 bases, leaving 14 bases not matched to a gene. This CDR3 has 15 amino acids.

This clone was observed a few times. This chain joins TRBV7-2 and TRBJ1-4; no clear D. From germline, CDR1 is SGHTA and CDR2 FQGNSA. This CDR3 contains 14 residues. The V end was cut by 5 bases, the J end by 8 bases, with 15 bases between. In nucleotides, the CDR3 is TGTGCCAGCAGCCCCGGGAGTTTTAGGGAAAAACTGTTTTTT. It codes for CASSPGSFREKLFF.

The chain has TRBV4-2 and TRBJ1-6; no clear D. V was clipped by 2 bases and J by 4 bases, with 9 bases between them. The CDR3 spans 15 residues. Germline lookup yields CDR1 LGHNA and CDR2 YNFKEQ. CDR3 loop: CASSQTTLYNSPLHF. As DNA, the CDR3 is TGTGCCAGCAGCCAAACGACTCTGTATAATTCACCCCTCCACTTT.

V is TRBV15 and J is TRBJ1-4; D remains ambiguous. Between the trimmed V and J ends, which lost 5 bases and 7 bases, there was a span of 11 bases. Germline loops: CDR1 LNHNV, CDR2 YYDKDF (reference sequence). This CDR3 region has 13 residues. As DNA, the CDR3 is TGTGCCACCAGCGTGGTAGTCTCTGAAAAACTGTTTTTT. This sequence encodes CATSVVVSEKLFF.

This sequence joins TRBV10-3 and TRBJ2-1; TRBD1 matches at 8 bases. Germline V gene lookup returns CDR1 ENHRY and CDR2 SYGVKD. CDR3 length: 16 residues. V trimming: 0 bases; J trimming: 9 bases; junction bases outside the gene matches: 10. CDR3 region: CAISESGAGGSGEQFF. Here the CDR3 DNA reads TGTGCCATCAGTGAGTCAGGGGCAGGGGGCTCGGGTGAGCAGTTCTTC.

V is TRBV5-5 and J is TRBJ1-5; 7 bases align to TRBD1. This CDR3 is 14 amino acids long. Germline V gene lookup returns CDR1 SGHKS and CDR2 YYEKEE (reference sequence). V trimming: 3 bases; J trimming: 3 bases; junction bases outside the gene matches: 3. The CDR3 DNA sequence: TGTGCCAGCAGCTCGGGACAGCCCAATCAGCCCCAGCATTTT. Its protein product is CASSSGQPNQPQHF.

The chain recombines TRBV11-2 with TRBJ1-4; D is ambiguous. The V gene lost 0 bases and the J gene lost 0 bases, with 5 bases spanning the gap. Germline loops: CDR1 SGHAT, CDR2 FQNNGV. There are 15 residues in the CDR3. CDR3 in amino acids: CASSLDGATNEKLFF. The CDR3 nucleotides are TGTGCCAGCAGCTTAGATGGAGCAACTAATGAAAAACTGTTTTTT.

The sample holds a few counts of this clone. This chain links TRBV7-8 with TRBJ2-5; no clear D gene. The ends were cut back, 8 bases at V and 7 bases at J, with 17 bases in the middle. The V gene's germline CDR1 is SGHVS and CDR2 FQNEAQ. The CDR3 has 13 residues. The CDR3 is CASLPHWPGTQYF. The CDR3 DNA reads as TGTGCCAGCCTCCCTCATTGGCCGGGGACCCAGTACTTC.

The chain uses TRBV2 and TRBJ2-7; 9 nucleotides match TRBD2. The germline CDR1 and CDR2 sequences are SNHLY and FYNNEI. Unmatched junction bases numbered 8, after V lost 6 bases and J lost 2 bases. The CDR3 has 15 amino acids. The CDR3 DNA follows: TGTGCCAGCAGATTCCTAGCGGGGATTACCTACGAGCAGTACTTC. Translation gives CASRFLAGITYEQYF.

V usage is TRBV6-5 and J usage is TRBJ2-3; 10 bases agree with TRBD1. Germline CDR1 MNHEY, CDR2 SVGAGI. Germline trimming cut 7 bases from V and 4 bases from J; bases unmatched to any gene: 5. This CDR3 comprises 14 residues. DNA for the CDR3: TGTGCCAGCATCTTAGGACAGGGGGCAGATACGCAGTATTTT. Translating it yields CASILGQGADTQYF.

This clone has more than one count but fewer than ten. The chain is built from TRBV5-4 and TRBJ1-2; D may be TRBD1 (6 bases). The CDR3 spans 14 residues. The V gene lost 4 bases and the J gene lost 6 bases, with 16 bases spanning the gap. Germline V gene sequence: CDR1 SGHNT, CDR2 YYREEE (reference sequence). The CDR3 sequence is CASSKERTVDGYTF. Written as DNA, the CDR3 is TGTGCCAGCAGCAAGGAACGGACAGTGGATGGCTACACCTTC.

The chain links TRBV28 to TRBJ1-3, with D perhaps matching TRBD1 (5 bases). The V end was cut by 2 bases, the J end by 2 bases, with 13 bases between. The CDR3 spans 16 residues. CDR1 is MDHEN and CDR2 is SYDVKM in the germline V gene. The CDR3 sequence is CASSLVLDSTGNTIYF. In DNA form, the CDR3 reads TGTGCCAGCAGTTTAGTTCTCGACAGCACTGGAAACACCATATATTTT.

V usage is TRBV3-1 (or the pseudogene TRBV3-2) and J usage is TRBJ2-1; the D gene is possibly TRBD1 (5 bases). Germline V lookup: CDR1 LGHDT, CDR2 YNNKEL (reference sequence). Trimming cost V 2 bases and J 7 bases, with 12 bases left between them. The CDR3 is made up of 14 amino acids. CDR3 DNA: TGTGCCAGCAGCCAAAGGGGCAGTGTGAATGAGCAGTTCTTC. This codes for CASSQRGSVNEQFF.

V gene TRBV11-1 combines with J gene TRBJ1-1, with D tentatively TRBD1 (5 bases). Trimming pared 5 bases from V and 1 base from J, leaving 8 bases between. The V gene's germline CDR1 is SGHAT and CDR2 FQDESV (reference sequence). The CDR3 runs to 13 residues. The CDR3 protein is CASSQQENTEAFF. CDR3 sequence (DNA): TGTGCCAGCAGCCAACAGGAGAACACTGAAGCTTTCTTT.